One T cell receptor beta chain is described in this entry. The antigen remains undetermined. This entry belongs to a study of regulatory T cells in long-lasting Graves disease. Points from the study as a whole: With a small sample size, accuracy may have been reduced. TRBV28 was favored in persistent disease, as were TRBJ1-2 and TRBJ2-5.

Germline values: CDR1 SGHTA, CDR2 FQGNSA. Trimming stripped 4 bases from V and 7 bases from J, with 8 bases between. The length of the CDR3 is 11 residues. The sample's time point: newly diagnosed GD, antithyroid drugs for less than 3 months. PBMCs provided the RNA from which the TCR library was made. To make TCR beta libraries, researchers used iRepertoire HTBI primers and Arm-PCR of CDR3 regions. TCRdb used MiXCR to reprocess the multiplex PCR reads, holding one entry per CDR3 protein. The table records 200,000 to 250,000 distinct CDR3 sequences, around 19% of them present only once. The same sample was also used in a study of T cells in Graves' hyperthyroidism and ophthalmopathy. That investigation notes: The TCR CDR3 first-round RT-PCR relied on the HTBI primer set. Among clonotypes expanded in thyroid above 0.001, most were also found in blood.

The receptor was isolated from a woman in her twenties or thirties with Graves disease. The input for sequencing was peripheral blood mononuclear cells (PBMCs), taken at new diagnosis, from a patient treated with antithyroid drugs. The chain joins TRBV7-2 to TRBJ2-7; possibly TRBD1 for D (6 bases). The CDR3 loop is CASSWGTEQYF. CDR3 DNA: TGTGCCAGCAGCTGGGGGACAGAGCAGTACTTC.